This TCR beta chain came from a study of beta chain features in type 1 diabetes. Study-wide points: Type 1 diabetes patients had TCRB CDR3s that were shorter (moderately but significantly so) in all four CD4+ subsets.

As to this clone: Antigen unknown.

The CDR3 sequence is 11 residues long. V lost 5 bases and J lost 7, with 8 bases in between. Germline V CDR1 and CDR2: GTSNPN, SVGIG (reference sequence). The study reverse transcribed the entire isolated RNA, so it sequenced expressed TCRB transcripts. Repertoires were generated with immunoSEQ multiplex PCR, while TCRdb's copy carries only in-frame clones and drops some. Seen here are about 270,000 clones, 14% observed once, and the top ten hold 0.017%. The V and J genes are TRBV30 and TRBJ1-4, with TRBD1 as a possible D gene (5 bases). The sample consisted of naive CD4+ T cells from blood. The sequence came from a man younger than 40 with type 1 diabetes. The DNA of the CDR3 is TGTGCCTGGTCGGGGGGTGAAAAACTGTTTTTT. It codes for CAWSGGEKLFF.